Shown below are 13 T cell receptor beta chains from a single sample sequenced in a study of blood T cell repertoires in COVID-19. Produced via immunoSEQ multiplex PCR; TCRdb's table is partial and in-frame only. Of around 190,000 clones listed, roughly 87% are singletons. Source material: PBMCs or T cells enriched from blood (not recorded which). The receptors originated from a man between 18 and 35 years old with acute COVID-19.

This chain connects TRBV11-2 to TRBJ2-5; 10 nucleotides align to TRBD2. The germline gives CDR1 SGHAT, CDR2 FQNNGV. The CDR3 contains 14 residues. Unmatched junction bases numbered 7, after V lost 5 bases and J lost 7 bases. As DNA, the CDR3 is TGTGCCAGCAGCACACTAGCGGGATTGGGGACCCAGTACTTC. Protein: CASSTLAGLGTQYF.

The chain is built from TRBV19 and TRBJ2-5; 9 positions match TRBD1. Per the germline V gene, CDR1 is LNHDA and CDR2 is SQIVND (reference sequence). The CDR3 contains 16 residues. V lost 8 bases to trimming and J lost 0 bases; unmatched junction nucleotides: 10. The CDR3 spells CASSTGGDQYQETQYF. DNA of the CDR3: TGTGCCAGTTCGACAGGGGGTGATCAGTACCAAGAGACCCAGTACTTC.

The rearrangement uses TRBV6-5 and TRBJ2-7; TRBD2 agrees at 13 bases. This CDR3 has 15 residues. V lost 5 bases, J lost 2 bases, and 3 bases stayed unmatched. Germline assignment: CDR1 MNHEY and CDR2 SVGAGI. DNA for the CDR3: TGTGCCAGCAGTAAACTAGCGGGAGGGCCCTACGAGCAGTACTTC. Translating gives CASSKLAGGPYEQYF.

The chain recombines TRBV5-4 with TRBJ2-1; no clear D gene. CDR1 and CDR2 from the germline V gene are SGHNT and YYREEE (reference sequence). The length of the CDR3 is 12 residues. Trimming left V 0 bases short and J 5 bases short, with 3 bases between. CDR3 loop: CASSLGNNEQFF. CDR3 DNA sequence: TGTGCCAGCAGCTTGGGTAACAATGAGCAGTTCTTC.

The CDR3 DNA sequence: TGTGCCAGCTCACCATCTCCCAGGGGGAAGGGCTACACCTTC. It translates to CASSPSPRGKGYTF. The rearrangement links TRBV18 to TRBJ1-2; TRBD1 matches at 7 bases. Germline-derived CDR1 and CDR2 are KGHSH and LQKENI. With 2 bases clipped from V and 8 bases from J, the junction kept 8 bases outside the gene matches. The CDR3 totals 14 residues. The whole variable domain, filled in from reference TRBV18 and TRBJ1-2, reads NAGVMQNPRHLVRRRGQEARLRCSPMKGHSHVYWYRQLPEEGLKFMVYLQKENIIDESGMPKERFSAEFPKEGPSILRIQQVVRGDSAAYFCASSPSPRGKGYTFGSGTRLTVV.

The chain uses TRBV6-5 and TRBJ2-3; D may be TRBD2 (6 bases). CDR1 and CDR2 from the germline V gene are MNHEY and SVGAGI. The CDR3 spans 15 residues. Trimming took off 5 bases at V and 4 bases at J, with 16 bases between the two ends. This CDR3 is CASSKLADGSDTQYF. DNA of the CDR3: TGTGCCAGCAGTAAACTAGCCGATGGTTCAGATACGCAGTATTTT.

This chain joins TRBV27 and TRBJ2-7, with 8 bases that match TRBD1. Germline trimming cut 5 bases from V and 3 bases from J; bases unmatched to any gene: 6. The CDR3 spans 14 residues. The germline V gene encodes CDR1 MNHEY and CDR2 SMNVEV (reference sequence). The DNA of the CDR3 is TGTGCCAGCAGTACTCAGGGGGCATTCTACGAGCAGTACTTC. Its translation: CASSTQGAFYEQYF.

The rearrangement links TRBV30 to TRBJ1-2; D not certain. The CDR3 runs 15 residues. Trimming took off 1 base at V and 8 bases at J, with 20 bases between the two ends. In germline, CDR1 is GTSNPN, CDR2 SVGIG (reference sequence). CDR3 DNA sequence: TGTGCCTGGAGTGCCTCGTTCACCCGCGGAGGCGGCTACACCTTC. Its protein product is CAWSASFTRGGGYTF. Based on the CDR3 plus reference TRBV30 and TRBJ1-2, the full variable domain is SQTIHQWPATLVQPVGSPLSLECTVEGTSNPNLYWYRQAAGRGLQLLFYSVGIGQISSEVPQNLSASRPQDRQFILSSKKLLLSDSGFYLCAWSASFTRGGGYTFGSGTRLTVV.

This clone appeared once. The chain joins TRBV12-5 to TRBJ2-3, with D possibly being TRBD1 (5 bases). CDR3 size: 17 residues. Germline values: CDR1 LGHNT, CDR2 FRNRAP. Trimming left V 1 base short and J 2 bases short, with 16 bases between. The CDR3 reads CASGLEPLRALTDTQYF. CDR3 nucleotide sequence: TGTGCTAGTGGTTTGGAACCCCTCAGGGCTCTCACAGATACGCAGTATTTT.

This rearrangement joins TRBV28 to TRBJ1-5; the D is unclear. The V gene's germline CDR1 is MDHEN and CDR2 SYDVKM. V shed 5 bases and J shed 0 bases, with 8 bases lying between them. The CDR3 spans 14 residues. CDR3 sequence (DNA): TGTGCCAGCAGTCCCCGTTATAGCAATCAGCCCCAGCATTTT. This gives the protein CASSPRYSNQPQHF.

This clone appeared once. The chain couples TRBV27 to TRBJ2-7; perhaps TRBD2 as D (6 bases). The ends were cut back, 10 bases at V and 0 bases at J, with 16 bases in the middle. The length of the CDR3 is 14 residues. Germline V CDR1 and CDR2: MNHEY, SMNVEV (reference sequence). The CDR3 loop reads CANLGGRGSYEQYF. The DNA for the CDR3 is TGTGCCAACCTCGGGGGACGCGGCTCCTACGAGCAGTACTTC.

The V and J genes are TRBV18 and TRBJ1-2; 9 bases match TRBD1. The V gene end was trimmed by 6 bases and the J gene end by 4 bases; junction bases not matched to a gene: 3. This CDR3 contains 13 residues. CDR1 and CDR2 (germline): KGHSH, LQKENI. The DNA of the CDR3 is TGTGCCAGCTCCCCGGGACAGGGCTATGGCTACACCTTC. It codes for CASSPGQGYGYTF.

This chain joins TRBV10-3 and TRBJ1-4; 8 bases line up with TRBD1. With V trimmed by 2 bases and J by 4 bases, 3 bases remained unmatched. CDR3 length: 15 residues. The germline V gene encodes CDR1 ENHRY and CDR2 SYGVKD. CDR3 coding DNA: TGTGCCATCAGTGAGGGGACAGGTGTTAATGAAAAACTGTTTTTT. Amino acid sequence: CAISEGTGVNEKLFF.